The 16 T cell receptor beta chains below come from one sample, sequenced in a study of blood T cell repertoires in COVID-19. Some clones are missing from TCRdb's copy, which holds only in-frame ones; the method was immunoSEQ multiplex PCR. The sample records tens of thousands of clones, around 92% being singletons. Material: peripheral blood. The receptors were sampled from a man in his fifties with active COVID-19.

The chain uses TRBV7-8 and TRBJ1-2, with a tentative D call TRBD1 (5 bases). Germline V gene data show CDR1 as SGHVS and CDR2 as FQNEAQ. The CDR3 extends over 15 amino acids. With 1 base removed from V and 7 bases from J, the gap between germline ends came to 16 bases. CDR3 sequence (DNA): TGTGCCAGCAGCTTAGAGTACGGGACTCTCCTTGGCTACACCTTC. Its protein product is CASSLEYGTLLGYTF. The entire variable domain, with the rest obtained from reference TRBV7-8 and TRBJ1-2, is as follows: GAGVSQSPRYKVAKRGQDVALRCDPISGHVSLFWYQQALGQGPEFLTYFQNEAQLDKSGLPSDRFFAERPEGSVSTLKIQRTQQEDSAVYLCASSLEYGTLLGYTFGSGTRLTVV.

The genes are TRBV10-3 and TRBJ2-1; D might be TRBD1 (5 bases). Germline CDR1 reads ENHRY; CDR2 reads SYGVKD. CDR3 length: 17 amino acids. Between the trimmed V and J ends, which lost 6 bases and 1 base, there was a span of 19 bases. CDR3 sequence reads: CAIRDAKGQSSYNEQFF. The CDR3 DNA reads TGTGCCATCAGGGACGCAAAAGGACAATCTTCCTACAATGAGCAGTTCTTC.

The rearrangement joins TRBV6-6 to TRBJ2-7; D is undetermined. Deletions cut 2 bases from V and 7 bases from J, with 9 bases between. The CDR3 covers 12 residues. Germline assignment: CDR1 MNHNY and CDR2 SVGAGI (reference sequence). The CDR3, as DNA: TGTGCCAGCAGTTACAACAGACGGGAGCAGTACTTC. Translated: CASSYNRREQYF.

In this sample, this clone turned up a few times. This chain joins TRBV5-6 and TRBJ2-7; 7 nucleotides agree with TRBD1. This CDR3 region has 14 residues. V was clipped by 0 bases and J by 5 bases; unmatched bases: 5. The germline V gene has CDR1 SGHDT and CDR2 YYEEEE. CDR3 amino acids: CASSLVGQVNEQYF. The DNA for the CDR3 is TGTGCCAGCAGCTTGGTAGGACAGGTAAACGAGCAGTACTTC.

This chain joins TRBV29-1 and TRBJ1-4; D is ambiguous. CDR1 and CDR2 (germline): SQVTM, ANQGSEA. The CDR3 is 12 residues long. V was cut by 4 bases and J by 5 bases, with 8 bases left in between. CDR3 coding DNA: TGCAGCGTTGTTGTGAGAAATGAAAAACTGTTTTTT. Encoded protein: CSVVVRNEKLFF.

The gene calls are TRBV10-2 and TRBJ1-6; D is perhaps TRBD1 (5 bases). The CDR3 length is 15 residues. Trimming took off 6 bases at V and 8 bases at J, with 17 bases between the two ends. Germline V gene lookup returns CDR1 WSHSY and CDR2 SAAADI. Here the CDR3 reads CASSAVGVLDSPLHF. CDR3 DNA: TGCGCCAGCAGCGCCGTAGGGGTTTTGGATTCACCCCTCCACTTT.

CDR3 sequence: CASSPQGTGELFF. CDR3 nucleotide sequence: TGCGCCAGCAGCCCCCAGGGTACCGGGGAGCTGTTTTTT. This sequence joins TRBV4-1 and TRBJ2-2, with a weak D call TRBD1 (5 bases). V was cut by 4 bases and J by 5 bases, with 8 bases left in between. CDR1 and CDR2 (germline): MGHRA, YSYEKL. The CDR3 sequence is 13 residues long.

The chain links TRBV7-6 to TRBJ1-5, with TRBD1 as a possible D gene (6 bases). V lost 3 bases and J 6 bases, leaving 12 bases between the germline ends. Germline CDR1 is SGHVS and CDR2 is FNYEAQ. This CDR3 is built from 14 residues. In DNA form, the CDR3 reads TGTGCCAGCAGCTTCCAGGGGACGGGTCAGCCCCAGCATTTT. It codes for CASSFQGTGQPQHF.

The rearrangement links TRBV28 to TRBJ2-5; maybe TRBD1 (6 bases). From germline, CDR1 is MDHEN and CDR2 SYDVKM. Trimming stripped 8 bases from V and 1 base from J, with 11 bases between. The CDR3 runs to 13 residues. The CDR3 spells CASGGGFQETQYF. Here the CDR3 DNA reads TGTGCCAGCGGGGGCGGGTTCCAAGAGACCCAGTACTTC.

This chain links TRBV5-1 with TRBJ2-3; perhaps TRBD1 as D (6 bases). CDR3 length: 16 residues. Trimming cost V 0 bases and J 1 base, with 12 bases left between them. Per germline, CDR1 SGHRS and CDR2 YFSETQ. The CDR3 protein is CASSLGPSGGTDTQYF. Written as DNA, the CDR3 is TGCGCCAGCAGCTTGGGGCCTTCAGGGGGCACAGATACGCAGTATTTT. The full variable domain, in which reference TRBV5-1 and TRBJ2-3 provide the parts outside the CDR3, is KAGVTQTPRYLIKTRGQQVTLSCSPISGHRSVSWYQQTPGQGLQFLFEYFSETQRNKGNFPGRFSGRQFSNSRSEMNVSTLELGDSALYLCASSLGPSGGTDTQYFGPGTRLTVL.

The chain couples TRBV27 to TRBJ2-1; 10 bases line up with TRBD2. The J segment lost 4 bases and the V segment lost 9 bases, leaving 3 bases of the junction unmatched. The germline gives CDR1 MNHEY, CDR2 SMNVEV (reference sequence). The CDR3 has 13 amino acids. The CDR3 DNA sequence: TGTGCCAGTAGCGGGAGGATATACAATGAGCAGTTCTTC. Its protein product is CASSGRIYNEQFF.

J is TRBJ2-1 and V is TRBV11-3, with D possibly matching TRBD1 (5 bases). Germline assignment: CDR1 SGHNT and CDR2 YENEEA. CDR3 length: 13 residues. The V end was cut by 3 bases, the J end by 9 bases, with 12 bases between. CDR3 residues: CASSFGERGEQFF. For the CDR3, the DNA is TGTGCCAGCAGCTTCGGCGAAAGGGGTGAGCAGTTCTTC.

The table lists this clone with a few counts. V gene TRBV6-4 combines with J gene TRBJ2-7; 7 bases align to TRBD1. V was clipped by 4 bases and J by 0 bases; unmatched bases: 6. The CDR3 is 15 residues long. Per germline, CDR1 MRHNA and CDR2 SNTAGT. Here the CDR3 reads CASSAETGSSYEQYF. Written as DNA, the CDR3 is TGTGCCAGCAGTGCCGAGACAGGGTCCTCCTACGAGCAGTACTTC.

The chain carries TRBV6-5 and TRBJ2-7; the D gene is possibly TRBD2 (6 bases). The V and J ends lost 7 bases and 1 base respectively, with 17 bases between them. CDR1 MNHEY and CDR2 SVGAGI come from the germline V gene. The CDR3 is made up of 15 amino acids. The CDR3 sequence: CASNPAGGASYEQYF. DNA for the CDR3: TGTGCCAGCAACCCCGCCGGAGGGGCGTCCTACGAGCAGTACTTC.

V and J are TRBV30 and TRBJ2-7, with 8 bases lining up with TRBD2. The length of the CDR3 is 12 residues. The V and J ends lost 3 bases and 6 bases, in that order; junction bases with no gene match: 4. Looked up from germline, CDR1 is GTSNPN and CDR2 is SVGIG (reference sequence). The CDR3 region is CAWSPGGGEQYF. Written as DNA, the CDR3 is TGTGCCTGGAGCCCCGGGGGGGGCGAGCAGTACTTC.

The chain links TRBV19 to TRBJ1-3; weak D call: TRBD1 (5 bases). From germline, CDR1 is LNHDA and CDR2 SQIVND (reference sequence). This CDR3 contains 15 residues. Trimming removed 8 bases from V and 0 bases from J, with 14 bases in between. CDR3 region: CASASVGHSGNTIYF. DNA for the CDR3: TGTGCCAGTGCCTCCGTCGGACACTCTGGAAACACCATATATTTT.